This T cell receptor (beta chain) was captured in a study of Graves' ophthalmopathy and Graves' hyperthyroidism. General study findings and limits: Blood also held most thyroid clonotypes expanded above 0.001 frequency.

This clonotype came up many times. The antigen remains undetermined. The TCR beta CDR3 regions underwent amplification from RNA transcripts. First-round RT-PCR used HTBI primers; second-round multiplex PCR followed. Each CDR3 protein is one row after TCRdb ran MiXCR on the multiplex PCR reads. Of over a million distinct CDR3 sequences listed, roughly 35% are singletons. Among the exclusions were patients with other autoimmune diseases, uncontrolled infections, pregnancy or lactation. Germline V lookup: CDR1 SQVTM, CDR2 ANQGSEA. The CDR3 length is 12 residues. After removal of 4 bases from V and 6 bases from J, the junction contained 6 bases not matched to a gene.

The chain employs TRBV29-1 and TRBJ2-7, with 7 bases that match TRBD1. This TCR came from an adult man with Graves' hyperthyroidism. Sequences were obtained from peripheral blood or thyroid tissue (not recorded which). This CDR3 is CSVVTGWGEQYF. CDR3 coding DNA: TGCAGCGTTGTGACAGGGTGGGGCGAGCAGTACTTC.